These 10 T cell receptor beta chains originate from one sample sequenced in a study of blood T cell repertoires in COVID-19. Clones were read by immunoSEQ multiplex PCR, and TCRdb kept only the in-frame ones, dropping some. The data hold around 300,000 clones, with 80% to 90% observed a single time. Sequenced: PBMCs or T cells enriched from blood (not recorded which). The origin of the receptors is a young man who had recovered from COVID-19.

The rearrangement joins TRBV19 to TRBJ2-7; TRBD1 aligns across 9 bases. CDR3 length: 16 amino acids. Germline V gene sequence: CDR1 LNHDA, CDR2 SQIVND (reference sequence). V trimming: 4 bases; J trimming: 0 bases; junction bases outside the gene matches: 7. CDR3 nucleotides: TGTGCCAGTAGTACCCTAGGGACAGGGAACTCCTACGAGCAGTACTTC. It encodes CASSTLGTGNSYEQYF.

DNA for the CDR3: TGTGCCAGCAGCTTAGAGGGACTAGCGGTAGATTCAGACACGGGTACGCAGTATTTT. Its translation: CASSLEGLAVDSDTGTQYF. V is TRBV11-2 and J is TRBJ2-3; 11 nucleotides agree with TRBD2. This CDR3 comprises 19 residues. The germline gives CDR1 SGHAT, CDR2 FQNNGV. J was trimmed by 8 bases and V by 0 bases; bases with no gene match: 16.

As DNA, the CDR3 is TGTGCCAGTAGTACCCCTCAGATGAACACTGAAGCTTTCTTT. Translating it yields CASSTPQMNTEAFF. This chain joins TRBV19 and TRBJ1-1; D remains ambiguous. Germline loops: CDR1 LNHDA, CDR2 SQIVND (reference sequence). CDR3 length: 14 amino acids. The V gene lost 4 bases and the J gene lost 0 bases, with 9 bases spanning the gap.

The V and J genes are TRBV4-1 and TRBJ1-4, with D maybe TRBD1 (5 bases). CDR1 is MGHRA, CDR2 YSYEKL, per germline. The CDR3 covers 16 residues. V shed 2 bases and J shed 8 bases, with 18 bases lying between them. This CDR3 is CASSQSHSGLGEKLFF. CDR3 nucleotides: TGCGCCAGCAGCCAATCACACTCGGGACTCGGCGAAAAACTGTTTTTT.

The rearrangement links TRBV29-1 to TRBJ2-1; 7 nucleotides match TRBD1. V lost 6 bases to trimming and J lost 12 bases; unmatched junction nucleotides: 11. Germline V gene data show CDR1 as SQVTM and CDR2 as ANQGSEA. The CDR3 extends over 12 amino acids. The CDR3 DNA sequence: TGCAGCGTGCCGGGACAGCACACGATGCAGTTCTTC. Its protein product is CSVPGQHTMQFF.

The chain links TRBV2 to TRBJ1-3, with D possibly matching TRBD1 (5 bases). CDR1 and CDR2 (germline): SNHLY, FYNNEI. The CDR3 contains 17 residues. The ends were cut back, 5 bases at V and 0 bases at J, with 17 bases in the middle. The CDR3: CASSPTGGSLSGNTIYF. The CDR3 nucleotides are TGTGCCAGCAGTCCCACCGGGGGGAGTCTCTCTGGAAACACCATATATTTT.

This chain joins TRBV19 and TRBJ2-1; TRBD1 agrees at 7 bases. CDR1 and CDR2 (germline): LNHDA, SQIVND (reference sequence). Trimming removed 5 bases from V and 1 base from J; junction bases left unmatched: 5. The CDR3 extends over 15 amino acids. The CDR3 reads CASSSQGRSYNEQFF. CDR3 DNA: TGTGCCAGTAGTTCACAGGGGCGATCCTACAATGAGCAGTTCTTC. The variable domain in full, with the rest retrieved from reference TRBV19 and TRBJ2-1, is DGGITQSPKYLFRKEGQNVTLSCEQNLNHDAMYWYRQDPGQGLRLIYYSQIVNDFQKGDIAEGYSVSREKKESFPLTVTSAQKNPTAFYLCASSSQGRSYNEQFFGPGTRLTVL.

The chain joins TRBV28 to TRBJ1-5, with 8 bases aligning to TRBD1. Germline assignment: CDR1 MDHEN and CDR2 SYDVKM. V was pared by 2 bases and J by 7 bases, with 7 bases of the junction left unmatched. The CDR3 consists of 15 residues. The CDR3 bases are TGTGCCAGCAGTTTACCAGGGGGCGCGGGGCAGCCCCAGCATTTT. This encodes CASSLPGGAGQPQHF.

V is TRBV6-5 and J is TRBJ1-5; D is unclear. The germline gives CDR1 MNHEY, CDR2 SVGAGI. V was pared by 7 bases and J by 1 base, with 14 bases between. The CDR3 is 15 amino acids. CDR3 loop: CASTPTGGSNQPQHF. DNA of the CDR3: TGTGCCAGCACCCCTACGGGAGGCAGCAATCAGCCCCAGCATTTT.

Only a few counts were recorded for this clone. The gene calls are TRBV11-2 and TRBJ1-6; D perhaps matches TRBD1 (5 bases). CDR3 size: 15 residues. Germline-derived CDR1 and CDR2 are SGHAT and FQNNGV. V shed 0 bases and J shed 7 bases, with 10 bases lying between them. The CDR3 DNA sequence: TGTGCCAGCAGCTTAGATCCAGGGTCAAATTCACCCCTCCACTTT. It codes for CASSLDPGSNSPLHF. The full variable domain, its missing parts supplied by reference TRBV11-2 and TRBJ1-6, is EAGVAQSPRYKIIEKRQSVAFWCNPISGHATLYWYQQILGQGPKLLIQFQNNGVVDDSQLPKDRFSAERLKGVDSTLKIQPAKLEDSAVYLCASSLDPGSNSPLHFGNGTRLTVT.